This T cell receptor (beta chain) originates from a study of shared clonotypes between healthy human individuals. HIV-negative, healthy adults without recent acute infections or vaccinations were the donors. Researchers divided each subset's genomic DNA evenly across several immunoSEQ plates. Repertoires were generated with immunoSEQ multiplex PCR, while TCRdb's copy carries only in-frame clones and drops some. The data contain about 2 million clones, 90% to 95% of them singletons. Source material: naive CD4+ T cells sorted from blood. Subset: CD45RA+ positively selected. The source is a man younger than 35 in good health.

The CDR3 nucleotides are TGTGCCATCAGTGCCCCAGGGGATGCGGGTGGCTACACCTTC. It yields the protein CAISAPGDAGGYTF. J is TRBJ1-2 and V is TRBV10-3; TRBD1 is a possible D gene (6 bases). Germline V CDR1 and CDR2: ENHRY, SYGVKD. The CDR3 consists of 14 residues. V shed 4 bases and J shed 7 bases, with 16 bases lying between them.